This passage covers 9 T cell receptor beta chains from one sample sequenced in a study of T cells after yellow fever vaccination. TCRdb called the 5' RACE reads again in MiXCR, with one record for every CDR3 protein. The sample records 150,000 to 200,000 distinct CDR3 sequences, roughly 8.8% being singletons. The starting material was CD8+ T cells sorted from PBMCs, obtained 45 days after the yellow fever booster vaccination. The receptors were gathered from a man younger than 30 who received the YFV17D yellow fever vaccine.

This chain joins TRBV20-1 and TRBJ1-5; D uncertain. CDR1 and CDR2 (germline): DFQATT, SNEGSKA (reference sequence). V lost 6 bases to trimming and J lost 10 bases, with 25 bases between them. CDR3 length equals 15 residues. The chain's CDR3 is CSATKELIFTSPQHF. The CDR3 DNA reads TGCAGTGCCACAAAAGAACTCATATTCACCTCACCCCAGCATTTT.

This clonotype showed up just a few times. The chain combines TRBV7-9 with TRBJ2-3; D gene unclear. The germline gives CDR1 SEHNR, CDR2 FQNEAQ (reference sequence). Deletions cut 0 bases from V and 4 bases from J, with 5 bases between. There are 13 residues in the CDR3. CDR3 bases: TGTGCCAGCAGCTTAGCGCGAGCAGATACGCAGTATTTT. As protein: CASSLARADTQYF.

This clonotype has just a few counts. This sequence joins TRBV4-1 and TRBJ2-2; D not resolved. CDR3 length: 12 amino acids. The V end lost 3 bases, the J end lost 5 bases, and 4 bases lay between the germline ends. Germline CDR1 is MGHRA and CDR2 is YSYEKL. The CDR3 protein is CASSHGTGELFF. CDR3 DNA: TGCGCCAGCAGCCATGGGACCGGGGAGCTGTTTTTT.

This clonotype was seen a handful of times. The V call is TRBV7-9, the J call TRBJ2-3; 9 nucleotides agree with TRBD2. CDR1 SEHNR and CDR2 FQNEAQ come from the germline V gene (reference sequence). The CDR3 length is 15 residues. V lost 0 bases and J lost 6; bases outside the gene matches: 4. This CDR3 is CASSLARGGLDTQYF. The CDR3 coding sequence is TGTGCCAGCAGCTTAGCGCGGGGGGGCTTGGATACGCAGTATTTT. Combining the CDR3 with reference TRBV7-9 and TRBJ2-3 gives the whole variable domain DTGVSQNPRHKITKRGQNVTFRCDPISEHNRLYWYRQTLGQGPEFLTYFQNEAQLEKSRLLSDRFSAERPKGSFSTLEIQRTEQGDSAMYLCASSLARGGLDTQYFGPGTRLTVL.

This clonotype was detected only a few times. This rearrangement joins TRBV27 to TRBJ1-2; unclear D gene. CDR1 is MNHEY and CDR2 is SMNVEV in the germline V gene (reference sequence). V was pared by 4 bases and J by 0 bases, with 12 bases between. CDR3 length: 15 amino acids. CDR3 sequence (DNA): TGTGCCAGCAGTTCCTCAGAAGTCGCTAACTATGGCTACACCTTC. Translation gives CASSSSEVANYGYTF.

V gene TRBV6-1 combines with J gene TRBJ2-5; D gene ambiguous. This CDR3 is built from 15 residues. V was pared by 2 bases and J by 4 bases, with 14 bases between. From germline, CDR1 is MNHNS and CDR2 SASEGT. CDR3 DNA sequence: TGTGCCAGCAGTGAAATTTTATCCGCGGTAGAGACCCAGTACTTC. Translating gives CASSEILSAVETQYF.

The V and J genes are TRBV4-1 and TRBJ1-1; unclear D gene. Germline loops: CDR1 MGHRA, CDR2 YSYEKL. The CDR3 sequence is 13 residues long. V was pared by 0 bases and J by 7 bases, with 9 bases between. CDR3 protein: CASSQDLSGEAFF. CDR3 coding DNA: TGCGCCAGCAGCCAAGATTTATCGGGTGAAGCTTTCTTT.

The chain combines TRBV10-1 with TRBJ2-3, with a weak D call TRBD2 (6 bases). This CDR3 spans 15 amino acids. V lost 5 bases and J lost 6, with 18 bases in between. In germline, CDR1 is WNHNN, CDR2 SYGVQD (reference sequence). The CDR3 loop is CASSQRAGREDTQYF. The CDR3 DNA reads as TGCGCCAGCAGTCAGCGTGCGGGACGGGAGGATACGCAGTATTTT.

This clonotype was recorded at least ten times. The CDR3 is CASSQEAATRRGYTF. The CDR3, as DNA: TGCGCCAGCAGCCAAGAGGCGGCCACCCGCCGGGGCTACACCTTC. The rearrangement uses TRBV4-1 and TRBJ1-2, with no clear D. Germline CDR1 and CDR2: MGHRA and YSYEKL. V gave up 0 bases and J gave up 8 bases, with 16 bases separating them. CDR3 length: 15 residues.